The 17 T cell receptor beta chains reported below all come from one sample, sequenced in a study of CD8+ T cells in alopecia areata. Extraction and reverse transcription of RNA yielded cDNA as the sequencing template. TCRdb's copy holds only in-frame clones and misses some; the assay was immunoSEQ multiplex PCR. The sample contains tens of thousands of clones, over 25% of which appear only once. The treatment was: oral pan-JAK inhibitor, 5-10 mg twice daily. Sequenced here: CD8+ T cells sorted from blood, sampled at week 4, from a patient treated with tofacitinib. These receptors came from a human donor with alopecia areata.

This clone was found a few times. This chain uses TRBV29-1 with TRBJ2-1; 11 nucleotides match TRBD2. With 5 bases clipped from V and 10 bases from J, the junction kept 7 bases outside the gene matches. The V gene's germline CDR1 is SQVTM and CDR2 ANQGSEA. This CDR3 contains 13 residues. CDR3 bases: TGCAGCGTTTTGACTAGCGGGACAAGAGAGCAGTTCTTC. Protein: CSVLTSGTREQFF.

This clone turned up a few times. This chain joins TRBV30 and TRBJ1-5, with D possibly being TRBD1 (5 bases). Germline CDR1 is GTSNPN and CDR2 is SVGIG (reference sequence). The CDR3 runs to 9 residues. Deletions cut 8 bases from V and 8 bases from J, with 7 bases between. The CDR3: CATGEPQHF. CDR3 bases: TGTGCCACGGGGGAGCCCCAGCATTTT.

J is TRBJ2-7 and V is TRBV4-1, with 9 positions matching TRBD1. V lost 3 bases to trimming and J lost 4 bases; unmatched junction nucleotides: 4. This CDR3 has 14 residues. Germline CDR1 is MGHRA and CDR2 is YSYEKL. In nucleotides, the CDR3 is TGCGCCAGCAGCCAGGCGACAGGGGGGTACGAGCAGTACTTC. Translation gives CASSQATGGYEQYF.

A word on this clone: Other DNA sequences from this sample encode an identical CDR3 as well. V usage is TRBV13 and J usage is TRBJ2-3, with a weak D call TRBD1 (5 bases). Trimming shortened V by 1 base and J by 7 bases, and 15 bases separated the two germline ends. CDR3 length equals 15 residues. Germline CDR1 and CDR2: PRHDT and FYEKMQ (reference sequence). The CDR3 DNA follows: TGTGCCAGCAGCTTAGTTGATGGGGCAAAGCATACGCAGTATTTT. Residues: CASSLVDGAKHTQYF.

The chain links TRBV19 to TRBJ2-1; D gene ambiguous. The length of the CDR3 is 12 residues. Trimming took 5 bases from V and 10 from J, leaving 12 bases between them. CDR1 and CDR2 from the germline V gene are LNHDA and SQIVND (reference sequence). The DNA of the CDR3 is TGTGCCAGTAGTCCCGGACGTTCGGAGCAGTTCTTC. Residues: CASSPGRSEQFF.

This clone was counted between two and nine times. The V and J genes are TRBV7-9 and TRBJ1-5; the match to TRBD1 covers 8 bases. J was trimmed by 4 bases and V by 4 bases; bases with no gene match: 6. The CDR3 consists of 15 residues. Looked up from germline, CDR1 is SEHNR and CDR2 is FQNEAQ (reference sequence). The CDR3 DNA reads TGTGCCAGCAGCTCGGACAGGGAAGTGAATCAGCCCCAGCATTTT. Protein: CASSSDREVNQPQHF.

The gene calls are TRBV6-5 and TRBJ1-1, with a weak D call TRBD1 (6 bases). Germline values: CDR1 MNHEY, CDR2 SVGAGI. Trimming took 7 bases from V and 2 from J, leaving 14 bases between them. The length of the CDR3 is 14 residues. CDR3 in amino acids: CASNIRGTNTEAFF. CDR3 nucleotide sequence: TGTGCCAGCAACATCAGGGGCACAAACACTGAAGCTTTCTTT.

This clone appeared a few times. The chain uses TRBV29-1 and TRBJ2-5; D is tentatively TRBD1 or TRBD2 (5 bases each). In germline, CDR1 is SQVTM, CDR2 ANQGSEA. V lost 7 bases to trimming and J lost 4 bases, with 19 bases between them. The CDR3 loop spans 14 amino acids. The CDR3 sequence is CSATVGTRGETQYF. CDR3 nucleotide sequence: TGCAGCGCTACAGTCGGGACGAGAGGAGAGACCCAGTACTTC.

A single count supports this clone. The chain recombines TRBV18 with TRBJ2-3; D gene unclear. CDR3 length equals 11 residues. Per germline, CDR1 KGHSH and CDR2 LQKENI. The CDR3 loop is CASHADPTQYF. As DNA, the CDR3 is TGTGCGAGTCACGCCGACCCTACGCAGTATTTT.

V gene TRBV19 combines with J gene TRBJ2-7; a weak D match, TRBD2 (5 bases). This CDR3 contains 13 residues. Germline CDR1 reads LNHDA; CDR2 reads SQIVND (reference sequence). Deletions cut 5 bases from V and 9 bases from J, with 17 bases between. DNA for the CDR3: TGTGCCAGTAGTCCAACTCGAGGGAGCGGGCAGTACTTC. Protein product: CASSPTRGSGQYF.

The chain recombines TRBV4-2 with TRBJ2-1, with no clear D. V shed 4 bases and J shed 5 bases, with 12 bases lying between them. Germline lookup yields CDR1 LGHNA and CDR2 YNFKEQ. The CDR3 totals 14 residues. The CDR3 loop is CASSPVHSNNEQFF. CDR3 nucleotide sequence: TGTGCCAGCAGCCCAGTTCACTCGAACAATGAGCAGTTCTTC.

The chain uses TRBV4-3 and TRBJ2-5, with D maybe TRBD2 (6 bases). Trimming shortened V by 0 bases and J by 5 bases, and 16 bases separated the two germline ends. The germline V gene encodes CDR1 LGHNA and CDR2 YSLEER. The CDR3 consists of 16 residues. The CDR3 is CASSQDRLLAKETQYF. For the CDR3, the DNA is TGCGCCAGCAGCCAAGATAGGCTACTAGCTAAGGAGACCCAGTACTTC.

This chain connects TRBV20-1 to TRBJ2-1, with D perhaps TRBD2 (6 bases). The V end lost 3 bases, the J end lost 16 bases, and 16 bases lay between the germline ends. The CDR3 consists of 11 residues. Germline CDR1 is DFQATT and CDR2 is SNEGSKA (reference sequence). Here the CDR3 reads CSARKEGFNFF. CDR3 sequence (DNA): TGCAGTGCTAGGAAGGAGGGGTTCAATTTCTTC.

The chain is built from TRBV25-1 and TRBJ1-5; D is perhaps TRBD1 (6 bases). CDR3 length: 12 residues. Trimming pared 3 bases from V and 8 bases from J, leaving 8 bases between. The germline V gene encodes CDR1 MGHDK and CDR2 SYGVNS. Written as DNA, the CDR3 is TGTGCCAGCAGTGATGGGGGCGAGCCCCAGCATTTT. Amino acid sequence: CASSDGGEPQHF.

The rearrangement joins TRBV7-6 to TRBJ2-1; D is unclear. Germline V gene lookup returns CDR1 SGHVS and CDR2 FNYEAQ. Trimming stripped 5 bases from V and 7 bases from J, with 9 bases between. The CDR3 has 12 amino acids. This CDR3 is CASSAKRNEQFF. For the CDR3, the DNA is TGTGCCAGCAGCGCTAAGAGGAATGAGCAGTTCTTC.

This chain links TRBV29-1 with TRBJ1-2; 8 bases line up with TRBD1. Germline V gene data show CDR1 as SQVTM and CDR2 as ANQGSEA. The CDR3 contains 11 residues. Germline trimming cut 6 bases from V and 5 bases from J; bases unmatched to any gene: 2. This CDR3 reads CSVDRDYGYTF. DNA for the CDR3: TGCAGCGTGGACAGGGATTATGGCTACACCTTC. Based on the CDR3 plus reference TRBV29-1 and TRBJ1-2, the full variable domain is SAVISQKPSRDICQRGTSLTIQCQVDSQVTMMFWYRQQPGQSLTLIATANQGSEATYESGFVIDKFPISRPNLTFSTLTVSNMSPEDSSIYLCSVDRDYGYTFGSGTRLTVV.

This clone was found a few times. The chain uses TRBV27 and TRBJ2-7, with 7 bases fitting TRBD1. The CDR3 runs to 14 residues. From germline, CDR1 is MNHEY and CDR2 SMNVEV (reference sequence). The junction had 7 bases not matched to a gene; V was cut back by 5 bases and J by 3 bases. The CDR3 DNA is TGTGCCAGCAGTACAGGGTCAGGGGGCTACGAGCAGTACTTC. This encodes CASSTGSGGYEQYF.